These T cell receptor beta chains were read from a single sample in a study of cytomegalovirus exposure and HLA in healthy donors. Assay: immunoSEQ multiplex PCR; the TCRdb copy retains only in-frame clones and omits some. Counted here are under 95,000 clones, approximately 93% occurring once; the ten biggest clones make up 2.5% to 3.5%. The sequencing input was PBMCs. These TCRs come from a woman under 30 in good health and CMV-seropositive. Both conserved end residues are part of each CDR3. Each record gives: CDR3 DNA, CDR3 protein, V gene, D gene, J gene, clone size. D genes are given only for firm matches. Only some rows state a clone size, as once, few, many or a class for expanded clones.

cdr3_nt: TGTGCCAGCAGCTTTAGCGGTGTGTACTACGAGCAGTACTTC; cdr3_aa: CASSFSGVYYEQYF; v_call: TRBV11-2; d_call: .; j_call: TRBJ2-7; clone_size: .
cdr3_nt: TGTGCCGTCACGGGACAGGGTAGCAATCAGCCCCAGCATTTT; cdr3_aa: CAVTGQGSNQPQHF; v_call: TRBV28; d_call: TRBD1; j_call: TRBJ1-5; clone_size: .
cdr3_nt: TGCGCCAGCAGTGTCAACCAGGGCAATACCGGGGAGCTGTTTTTT; cdr3_aa: CASSVNQGNTGELFF; v_call: TRBV10-1; d_call: .; j_call: TRBJ2-2; clone_size: .
cdr3_nt: TGTGCCAGCAGCTTCGTCGCAGGGTGGCAAGAGACCCAGTACTTC; cdr3_aa: CASSFVAGWQETQYF; v_call: TRBV7-2; d_call: .; j_call: TRBJ2-5; clone_size: .
cdr3_nt: TGTGCCAGCAGCCAAGAATATACAGGGTCGGAGCAGTTCTTC; cdr3_aa: CASSQEYTGSEQFF; v_call: TRBV14; d_call: .; j_call: TRBJ2-1; clone_size: .
cdr3_nt: TGTGCCAGCAGCCAAGTCACTAGCGGGAGGAACGCCGGGGAGCTGTTTTTT; cdr3_aa: CASSQVTSGRNAGELFF; v_call: TRBV4-2; d_call: TRBD2; j_call: TRBJ2-2; clone_size: .
cdr3_nt: TGTGCCAGCAGCATCACTATAGGGGGGGGCAATGAGCAGTTCTTC; cdr3_aa: CASSITIGGGNEQFF; v_call: TRBV27; d_call: .; j_call: TRBJ2-1; clone_size: .
cdr3_nt: TGTGCCAGTAGTATACGGACTTGGAACACTGAAGCTTTCTTT; cdr3_aa: CASSIRTWNTEAFF; v_call: TRBV19; d_call: .; j_call: TRBJ1-1; clone_size: .
cdr3_nt: TGTGCCCGCAGTCCTAAGGACAGACAAGGCTATGGCTACACCTTC; cdr3_aa: CARSPKDRQGYGYTF; v_call: TRBV28; d_call: .; j_call: TRBJ1-2; clone_size: once
cdr3_nt: TGTGCCAGCAGCTTAGGGGTCGGGGAAACTGAAGCTTTCTTT; cdr3_aa: CASSLGVGETEAFF; v_call: TRBV11-3; d_call: .; j_call: TRBJ1-1; clone_size: .
cdr3_nt: TGCGCCAGCAGCCAAGACCTAGCGGGAGGTCAGTACAATGAGCAGTTCTTC; cdr3_aa: CASSQDLAGGQYNEQFF; v_call: TRBV4-3; d_call: TRBD2; j_call: TRBJ2-1; clone_size: .
cdr3_nt: TGTGCCTGGATCCCCCTCCGCGGGCCCCACACAGATACGCAGTATTTT; cdr3_aa: CAWIPLRGPHTDTQYF; v_call: TRBV30; d_call: .; j_call: TRBJ2-3; clone_size: .
cdr3_nt: TGTGCCAGCAGCTTGCAGGGTAATATCTACGAGCAGTACTTC; cdr3_aa: CASSLQGNIYEQYF; v_call: TRBV5-8; d_call: .; j_call: TRBJ2-7; clone_size: .
cdr3_nt: TGTGCCAGCAGTCCTGTGAACGGGGGGCTCTCCTACAATGAGCAGTTCTTC; cdr3_aa: CASSPVNGGLSYNEQFF; v_call: TRBV27; d_call: .; j_call: TRBJ2-1; clone_size: .
cdr3_nt: TGCGCCAGCAGCTTGGCGGGGACTAGCGGGAGGATGCTGCAAGAGACCCAGTACTTC; cdr3_aa: CASSLAGTSGRMLQETQYF; v_call: TRBV5-1; d_call: TRBD2; j_call: TRBJ2-5; clone_size: .
cdr3_nt: TGTGCCAGCATAGGACAGTTGAACACTGAAGCTTTCTTT; cdr3_aa: CASIGQLNTEAFF; v_call: TRBV7-6; d_call: .; j_call: TRBJ1-1; clone_size: .
cdr3_nt: TGTGCCAGCAGCTTAGCGGGGTTCGGGGGAGAGCAGTACTTC; cdr3_aa: CASSLAGFGGEQYF; v_call: TRBV7-6; d_call: .; j_call: TRBJ2-7; clone_size: .